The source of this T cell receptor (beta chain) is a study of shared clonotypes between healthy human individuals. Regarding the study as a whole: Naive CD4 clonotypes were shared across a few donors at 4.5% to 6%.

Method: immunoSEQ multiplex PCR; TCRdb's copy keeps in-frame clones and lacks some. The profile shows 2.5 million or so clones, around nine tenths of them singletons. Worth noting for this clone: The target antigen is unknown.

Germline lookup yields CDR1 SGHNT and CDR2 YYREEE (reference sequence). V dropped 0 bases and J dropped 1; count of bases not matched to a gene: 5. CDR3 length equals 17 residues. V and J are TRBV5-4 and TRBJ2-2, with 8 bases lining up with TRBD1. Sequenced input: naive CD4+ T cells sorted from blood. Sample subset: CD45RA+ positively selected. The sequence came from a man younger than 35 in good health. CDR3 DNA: TGTGCCAGCAGCTTGGGGACAGGGTACCTGAACACCGGGGAGCTGTTTTTT. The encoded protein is CASSLGTGYLNTGELFF.